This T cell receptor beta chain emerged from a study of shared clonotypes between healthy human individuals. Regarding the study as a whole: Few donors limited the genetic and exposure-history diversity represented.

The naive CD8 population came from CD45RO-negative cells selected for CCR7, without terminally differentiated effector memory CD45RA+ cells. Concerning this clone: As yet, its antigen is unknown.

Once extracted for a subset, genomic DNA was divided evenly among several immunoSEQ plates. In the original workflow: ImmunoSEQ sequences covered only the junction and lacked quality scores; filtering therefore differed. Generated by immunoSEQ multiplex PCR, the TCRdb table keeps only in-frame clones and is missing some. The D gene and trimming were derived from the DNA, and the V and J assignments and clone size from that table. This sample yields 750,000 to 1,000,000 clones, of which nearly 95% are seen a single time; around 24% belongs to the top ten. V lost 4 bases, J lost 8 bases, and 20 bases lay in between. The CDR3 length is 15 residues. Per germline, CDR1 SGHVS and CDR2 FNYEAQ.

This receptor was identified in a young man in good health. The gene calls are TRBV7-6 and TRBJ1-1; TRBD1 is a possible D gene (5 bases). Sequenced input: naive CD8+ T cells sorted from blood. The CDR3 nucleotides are TGTGCCAGCAGCTCCGAGATCGGAGGGGAGAGAGAAGCTTTCTTT. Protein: CASSSEIGGEREAFF. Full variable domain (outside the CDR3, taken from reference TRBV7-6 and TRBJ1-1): GAGVSQSPRYKVTKRGQDVALRCDPISGHVSLYWYRQALGQGPEFLTYFNYEAQQDKSGLPNDRFSAERPEGSISTLTIQRTEQRDSAMYRCASSSEIGGEREAFFGQGTRLTVV.